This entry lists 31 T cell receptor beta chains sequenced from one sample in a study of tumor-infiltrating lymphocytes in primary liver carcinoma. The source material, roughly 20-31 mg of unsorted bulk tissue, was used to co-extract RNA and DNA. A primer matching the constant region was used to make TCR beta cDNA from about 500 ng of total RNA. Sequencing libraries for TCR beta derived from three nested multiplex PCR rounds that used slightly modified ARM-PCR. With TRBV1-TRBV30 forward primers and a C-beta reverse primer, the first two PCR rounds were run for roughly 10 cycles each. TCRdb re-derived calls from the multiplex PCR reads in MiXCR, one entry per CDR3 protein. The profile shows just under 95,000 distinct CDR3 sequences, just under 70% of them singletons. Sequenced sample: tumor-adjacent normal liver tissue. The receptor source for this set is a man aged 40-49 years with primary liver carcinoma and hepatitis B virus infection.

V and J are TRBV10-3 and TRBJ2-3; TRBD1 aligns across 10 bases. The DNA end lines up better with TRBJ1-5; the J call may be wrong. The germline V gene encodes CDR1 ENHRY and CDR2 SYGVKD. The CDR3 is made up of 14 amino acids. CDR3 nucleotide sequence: TGTGCCATCAATGGACAGGGGGGCACAGATACGCAGCATTTT. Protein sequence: CAINGQGGTDTQHF.

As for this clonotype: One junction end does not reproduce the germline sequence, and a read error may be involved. The CDR3 nucleotides read TGCACCAGCATCCGGGACTTGCGGTCCTCCTACAATGAGCAATTCTTC. Its protein is CTSIRDLRSSYNEQFF. V is TRBV5-1 and J is TRBJ2-1; possibly TRBD2 for D (6 bases). Germline CDR1 and CDR2: SGHRS and YFSETQ. This CDR3 is built from 16 residues. The full variable domain, rest sourced from reference TRBV5-1 and TRBJ2-1, is KAGVTQTPRYLIKTRGQQVTLSCSPISGHRSVSWYQQTPGQGLQFLFEYFSETQRNKGNFPGRFSGRQFSNSRSEMNVSTLELGDSALYLCTSIRDLRSSYNEQFFGPGTRLTVL.

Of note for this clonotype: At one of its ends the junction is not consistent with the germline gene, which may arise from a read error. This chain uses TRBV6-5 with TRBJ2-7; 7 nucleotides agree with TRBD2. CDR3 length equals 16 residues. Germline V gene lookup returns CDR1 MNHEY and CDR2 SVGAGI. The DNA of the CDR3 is TGTGCCAGCAGCCGTCGCGGGCTAGCGGTCTCCTACGAGCTGTATTTC. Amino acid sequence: CASSRRGLAVSYELYF.

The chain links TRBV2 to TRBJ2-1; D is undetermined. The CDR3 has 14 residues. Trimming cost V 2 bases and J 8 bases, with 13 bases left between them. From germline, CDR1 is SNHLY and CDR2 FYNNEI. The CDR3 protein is CASSEIRMGHEQFF. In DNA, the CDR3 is TGTGCCAGCAGTGAAATTAGGATGGGCCATGAGCAGTTCTTC. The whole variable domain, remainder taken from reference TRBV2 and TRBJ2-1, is EPEVTQTPSHQVTQMGQEVILRCVPISNHLYFYWYRQILGQKVEFLVSFYNNEISEKSEIFDDQFSVERPDGSNFTLKIRSTKLEDSAMYFCASSEIRMGHEQFFGPGTRLTVL.

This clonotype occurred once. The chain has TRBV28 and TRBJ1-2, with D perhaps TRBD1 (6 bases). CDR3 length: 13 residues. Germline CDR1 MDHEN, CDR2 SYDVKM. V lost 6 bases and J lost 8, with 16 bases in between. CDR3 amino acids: CASSPETGVGYTF. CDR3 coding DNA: TGTGCCAGCAGCCCCGAGACAGGAGTAGGCTACACCTTC.

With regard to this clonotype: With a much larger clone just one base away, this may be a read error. The CDR3 sequence: CVSSLGGRGETQYF. DNA for the CDR3: TGTGTCAGCAGCTTGGGAGGGAGGGGAGAGACCCAGTACTTC. J is TRBJ2-5 and V is TRBV5-4; the match to TRBD2 covers 7 bases. This CDR3 spans 14 amino acids. CDR1 is SGHNT and CDR2 is YYREEE in the germline V gene (reference sequence).

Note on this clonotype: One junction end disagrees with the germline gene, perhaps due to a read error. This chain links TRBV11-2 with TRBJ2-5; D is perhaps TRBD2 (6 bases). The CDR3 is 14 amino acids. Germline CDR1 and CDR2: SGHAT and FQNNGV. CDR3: CVSSLVSGWETQCF. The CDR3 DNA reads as TGTGTCAGCAGCTTAGTAAGCGGGTGGGAGACCCAGTGCTTC.

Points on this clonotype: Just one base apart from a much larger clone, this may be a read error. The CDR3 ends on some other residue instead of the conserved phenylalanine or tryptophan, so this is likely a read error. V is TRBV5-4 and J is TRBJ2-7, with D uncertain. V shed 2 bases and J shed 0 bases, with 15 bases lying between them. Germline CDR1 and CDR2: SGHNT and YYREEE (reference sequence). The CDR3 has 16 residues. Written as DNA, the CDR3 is TGTGCCAGCAGCTTCGGCGGTAGACTCGGCTCCTACGAGCAGTACTCC. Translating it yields CASSFGGRLGSYEQYS.

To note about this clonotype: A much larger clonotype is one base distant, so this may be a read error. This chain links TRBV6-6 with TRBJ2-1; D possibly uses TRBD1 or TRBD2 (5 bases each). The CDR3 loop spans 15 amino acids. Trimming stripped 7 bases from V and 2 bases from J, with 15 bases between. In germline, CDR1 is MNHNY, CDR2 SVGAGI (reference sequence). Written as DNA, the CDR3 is TGTGCCAGCATCCGAGGGCAGGGAGCCTACAATGAGCAGTTCTTC. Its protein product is CASIRGQGAYNEQFF.

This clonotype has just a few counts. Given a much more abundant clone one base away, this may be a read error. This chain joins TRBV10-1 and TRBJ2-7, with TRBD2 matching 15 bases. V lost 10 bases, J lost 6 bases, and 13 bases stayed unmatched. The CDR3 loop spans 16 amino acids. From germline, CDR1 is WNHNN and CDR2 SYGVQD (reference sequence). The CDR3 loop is CATSQGLAGGAAEQYF. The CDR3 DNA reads TGCGCCACCAGCCAGGGACTAGCGGGAGGAGCCGCCGAGCAGTACTTC.

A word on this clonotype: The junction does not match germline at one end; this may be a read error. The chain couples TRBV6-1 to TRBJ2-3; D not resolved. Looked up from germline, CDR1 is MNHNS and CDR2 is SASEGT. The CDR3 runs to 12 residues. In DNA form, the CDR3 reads TGTGCCAGCAATGAAGCTTATAATACGCGGTATTTT. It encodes CASNEAYNTRYF.

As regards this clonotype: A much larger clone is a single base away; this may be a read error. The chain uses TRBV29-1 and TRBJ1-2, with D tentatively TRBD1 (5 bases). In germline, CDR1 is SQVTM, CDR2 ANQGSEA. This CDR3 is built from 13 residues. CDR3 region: CAYGGGSGYGYTF. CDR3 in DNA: TGCGCCTACGGGGGGGGAAGCGGCTATGGCTACACCTTC.

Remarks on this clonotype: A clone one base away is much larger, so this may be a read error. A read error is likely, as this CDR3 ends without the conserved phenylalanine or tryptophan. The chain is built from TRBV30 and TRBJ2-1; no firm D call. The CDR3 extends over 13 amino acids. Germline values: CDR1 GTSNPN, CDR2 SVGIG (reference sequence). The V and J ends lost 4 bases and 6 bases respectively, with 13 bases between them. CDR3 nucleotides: TGTGCCTGGACCCGTAAGGACCGCAATGAGCAGTTCTCC. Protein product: CAWTRKDRNEQFS.

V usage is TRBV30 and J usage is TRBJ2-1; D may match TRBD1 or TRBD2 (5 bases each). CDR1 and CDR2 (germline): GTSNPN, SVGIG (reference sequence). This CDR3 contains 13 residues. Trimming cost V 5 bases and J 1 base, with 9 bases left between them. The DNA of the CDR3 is TGTGCCTGGGGGGGATGGTCCTACAATGAGCAGTTCTTC. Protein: CAWGGWSYNEQFF.

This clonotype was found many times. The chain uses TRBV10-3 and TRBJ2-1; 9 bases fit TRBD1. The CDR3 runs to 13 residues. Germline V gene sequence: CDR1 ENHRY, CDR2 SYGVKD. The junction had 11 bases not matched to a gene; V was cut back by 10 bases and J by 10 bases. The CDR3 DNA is TGTGCCACTGTAAAGGGACAGGGATTCGAGCAGTTCTTC. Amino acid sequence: CATVKGQGFEQFF.

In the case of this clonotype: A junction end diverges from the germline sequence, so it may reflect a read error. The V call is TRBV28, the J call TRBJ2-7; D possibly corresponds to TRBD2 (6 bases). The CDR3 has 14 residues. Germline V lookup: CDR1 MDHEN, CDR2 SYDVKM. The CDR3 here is CASSRLGASYERYF. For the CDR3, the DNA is TGTGCCAGCAGCAGACTAGGGGCCTCCTACGAGCGGTACTTC.

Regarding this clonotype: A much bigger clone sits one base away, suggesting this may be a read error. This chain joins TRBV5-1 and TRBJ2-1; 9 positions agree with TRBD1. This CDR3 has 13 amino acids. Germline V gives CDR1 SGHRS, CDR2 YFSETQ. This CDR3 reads CASSLGQGHDQFF. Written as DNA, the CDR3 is TGCGCCAGCAGCCTGGGACAGGGTCATGATCAGTTCTTC.

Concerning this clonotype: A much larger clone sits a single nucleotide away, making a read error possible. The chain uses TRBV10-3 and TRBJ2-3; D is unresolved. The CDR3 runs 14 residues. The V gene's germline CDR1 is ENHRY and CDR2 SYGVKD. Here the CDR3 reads CAISESTSADMQYF. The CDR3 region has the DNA TGTGCCATCAGTGAGTCGACCTCCGCAGATATGCAGTATTTT.

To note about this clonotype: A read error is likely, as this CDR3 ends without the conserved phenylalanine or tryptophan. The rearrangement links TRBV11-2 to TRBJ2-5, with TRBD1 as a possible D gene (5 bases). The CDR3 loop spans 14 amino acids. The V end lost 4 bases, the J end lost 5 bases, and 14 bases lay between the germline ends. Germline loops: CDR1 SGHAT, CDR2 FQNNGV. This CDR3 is CASSSRVGAETQYS. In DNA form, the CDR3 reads TGTGCCAGCAGCTCCAGGGTGGGCGCGGAGACCCAGTACTCC.

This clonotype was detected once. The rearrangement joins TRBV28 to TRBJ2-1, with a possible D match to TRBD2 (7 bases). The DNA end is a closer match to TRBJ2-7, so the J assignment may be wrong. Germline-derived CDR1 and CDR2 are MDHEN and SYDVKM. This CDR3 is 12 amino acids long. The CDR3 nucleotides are TGTGCCAGTAGTGGGGGGGGCAATGAGCAGTACTTC. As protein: CASSGGGNEQYF.

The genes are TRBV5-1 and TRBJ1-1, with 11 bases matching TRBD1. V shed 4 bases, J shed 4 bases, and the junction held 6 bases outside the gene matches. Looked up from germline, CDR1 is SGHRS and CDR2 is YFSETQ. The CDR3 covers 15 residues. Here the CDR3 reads CASSLPGTGGTEAFF. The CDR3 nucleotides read TGCGCCAGCAGCCTCCCCGGGACAGGGGGCACTGAAGCTTTCTTT.

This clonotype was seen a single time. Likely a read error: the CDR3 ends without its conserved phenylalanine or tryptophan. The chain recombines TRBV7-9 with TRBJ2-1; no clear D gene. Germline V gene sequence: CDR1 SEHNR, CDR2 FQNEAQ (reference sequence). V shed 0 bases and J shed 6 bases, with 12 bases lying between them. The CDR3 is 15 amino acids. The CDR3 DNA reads TGTGCCAGCAGCTTAGCGGTAGGGCGAGGCAATGAGCAGTTCTTA. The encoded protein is CASSLAVGRGNEQFL.

CDR3 sequence reads: CASSFGTDDYEQYF. In nucleotides, the CDR3 is TGTGCCAGCAGCTTTGGGACAGATGACTACGAGCAGTACTTC. The genes are TRBV11-1 and TRBJ2-7, with 7 bases aligning to TRBD1. Germline values: CDR1 SGHAT, CDR2 FQDESV (reference sequence). V was clipped by 3 bases and J by 3 bases; unmatched bases: 5. The CDR3 runs to 14 residues.

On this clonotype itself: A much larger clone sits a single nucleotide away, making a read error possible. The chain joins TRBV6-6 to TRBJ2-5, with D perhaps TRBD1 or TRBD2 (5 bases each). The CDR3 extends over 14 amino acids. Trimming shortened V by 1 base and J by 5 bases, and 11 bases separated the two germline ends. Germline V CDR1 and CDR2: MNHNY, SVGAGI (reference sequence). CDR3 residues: CASSYCQGGETQYF. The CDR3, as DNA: TGTGCCAGCAGTTACTGCCAGGGCGGGGAGACCCAGTACTTC.

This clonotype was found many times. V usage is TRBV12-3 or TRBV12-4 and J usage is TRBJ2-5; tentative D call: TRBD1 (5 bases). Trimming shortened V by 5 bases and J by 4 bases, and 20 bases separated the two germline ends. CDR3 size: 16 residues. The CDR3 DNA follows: TGTGCCAGCAGTATGGACACCCCCCTCGCAAGAGAGACCCAGTACTTC. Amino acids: CASSMDTPLARETQYF.

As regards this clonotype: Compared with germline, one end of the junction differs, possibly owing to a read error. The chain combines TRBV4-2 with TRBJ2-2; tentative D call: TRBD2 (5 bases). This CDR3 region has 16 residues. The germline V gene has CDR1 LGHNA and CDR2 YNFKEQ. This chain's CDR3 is CASSQGASVNTGELFF. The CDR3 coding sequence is TGTGCCAGCAGCCAAGGAGCCTCCGTGAACACCGGGGAGCTATTTTTT.

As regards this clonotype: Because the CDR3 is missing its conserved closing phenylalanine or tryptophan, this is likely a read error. The CDR3 is CSVGGGLQSYEQYL. As DNA, the CDR3 is TGCAGCGTCGGGGGGGGTTTGCAGTCCTACGAGCAGTACCTC. The chain carries TRBV29-1 and TRBJ2-7; 8 nucleotides match TRBD2. The CDR3 has 14 residues. The V gene's germline CDR1 is SQVTM and CDR2 ANQGSEA. The junction had 8 bases not matched to a gene; V was cut back by 6 bases and J by 1 base.

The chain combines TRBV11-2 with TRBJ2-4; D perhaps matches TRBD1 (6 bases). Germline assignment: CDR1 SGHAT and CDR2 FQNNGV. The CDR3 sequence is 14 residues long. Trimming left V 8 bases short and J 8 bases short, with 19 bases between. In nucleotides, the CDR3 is TGTGCCAGCGGCGCCATGGGGGACACTGACATTCAGTACTTC. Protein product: CASGAMGDTDIQYF.

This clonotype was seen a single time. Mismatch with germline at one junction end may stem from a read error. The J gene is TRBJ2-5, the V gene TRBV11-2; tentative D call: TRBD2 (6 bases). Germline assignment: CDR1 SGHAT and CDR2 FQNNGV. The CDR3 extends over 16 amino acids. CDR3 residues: CASISRDLAHQGTQYF. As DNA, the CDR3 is TGTGCCAGCATATCCCGGGACTTGGCTCACCAAGGGACCCAGTACTTC.

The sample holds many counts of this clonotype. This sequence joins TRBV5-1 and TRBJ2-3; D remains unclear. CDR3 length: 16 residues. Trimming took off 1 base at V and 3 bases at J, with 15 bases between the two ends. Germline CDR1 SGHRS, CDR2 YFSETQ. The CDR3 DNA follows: TGCGCCAGCAGCTTGACTGGCGGAATGATGACAGATACGCAGTATTTT. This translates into CASSLTGGMMTDTQYF. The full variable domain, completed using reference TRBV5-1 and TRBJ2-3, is KAGVTQTPRYLIKTRGQQVTLSCSPISGHRSVSWYQQTPGQGLQFLFEYFSETQRNKGNFPGRFSGRQFSNSRSEMNVSTLELGDSALYLCASSLTGGMMTDTQYFGPGTRLTVL.

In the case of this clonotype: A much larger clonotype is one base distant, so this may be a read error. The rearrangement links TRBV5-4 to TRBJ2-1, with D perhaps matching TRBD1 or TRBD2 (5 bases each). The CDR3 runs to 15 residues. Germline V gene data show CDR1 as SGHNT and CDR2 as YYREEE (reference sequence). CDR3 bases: TGTGCCAGCAGCCCGGGGCCCCGCCCCGGAGATGAGCACTTCTTC. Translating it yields CASSPGPRPGDEHFF.